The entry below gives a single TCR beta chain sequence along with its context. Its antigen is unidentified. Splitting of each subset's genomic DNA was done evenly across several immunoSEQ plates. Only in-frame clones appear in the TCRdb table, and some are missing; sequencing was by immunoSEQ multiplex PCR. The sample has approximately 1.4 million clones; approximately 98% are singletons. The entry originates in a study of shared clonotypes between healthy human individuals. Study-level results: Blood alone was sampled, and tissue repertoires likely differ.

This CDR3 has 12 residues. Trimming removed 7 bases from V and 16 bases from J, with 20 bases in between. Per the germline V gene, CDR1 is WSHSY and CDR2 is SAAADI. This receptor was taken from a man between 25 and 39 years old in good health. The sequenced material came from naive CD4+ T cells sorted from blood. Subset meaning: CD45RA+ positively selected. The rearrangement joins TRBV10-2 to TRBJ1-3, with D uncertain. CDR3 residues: CASTSGRRQFYF. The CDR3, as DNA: TGCGCCAGCACCAGCGGGAGGAGGCAGTTCTATTTT.